This T cell receptor (beta chain) was observed in a study of blood T cell repertoires in COVID-19. How the authors handled the data: By means of reference gene primer amplification, nucleated cell counts were estimated. Data came from immunoSEQ multiplex PCR; TCRdb stores just in-frame clones and leaves some out. V and J calls and clone size are copied from that table; D and trimming were computed from the DNA. This table holds a few hundred thousand clones, 86% found once. The V end was cut by 6 bases, the J end by 5 bases, with 11 bases between. This CDR3 comprises 12 residues. The sample was peripheral blood. The rearrangement uses TRBV12-3 or TRBV12-4 and TRBJ2-7; a possible D gene is TRBD1 (6 bases). The receptor comes from a man in his fifties with acute or convalescent COVID-19. In nucleotides, the CDR3 is TGTGCCAGCAGAGGGGGTTCCAACGAGCAGTACTTC. This sequence encodes CASRGGSNEQYF.